The 18 T cell receptor beta chains in this list originate from one sample, sequenced in a study of T cell responses to AZD1222 COVID-19 vaccine. The assay was immunoSEQ multiplex PCR, and TCRdb's table has in-frame clones only and misses some. The table shows approximately 200,000 clones, with 90% to 95% occurring only once. Sequences were derived from peripheral blood, sampled on day 0 of AZD1222 vaccination. The receptors derive from an adult in good health.

The V call is TRBV11-2, the J call TRBJ2-5; no firm D call. The CDR3 spans 14 residues. Trimming removed 1 base from V and 7 bases from J, with 13 bases in between. Germline lookup yields CDR1 SGHAT and CDR2 FQNNGV. The CDR3 sequence is CASSLAIQPGTQYF. The CDR3 DNA is TGTGCCAGCAGCTTAGCAATCCAGCCGGGGACCCAGTACTTC.

Of note for this clone: Other nucleotide sequences from this sample produce the same CDR3. CDR3 DNA: TGTGCCAGTAGCTCTAGCGGGAGCTACGAGCAGTACTTC. Translating it yields CASSSSGSYEQYF. J is TRBJ2-7 and V is TRBV19; 10 bases agree with TRBD2. CDR3 length: 13 residues. Germline assignment: CDR1 LNHDA and CDR2 SQIVND (reference sequence). V lost 6 bases and J lost 3; bases outside the gene matches: 2.

V is TRBV18 and J is TRBJ1-6; 8 bases agree with TRBD1. In germline, CDR1 is KGHSH, CDR2 LQKENI. The CDR3 sequence is 14 residues long. Losses at the gene ends were 4 bases for V and 9 bases for J; bases not matched to a gene: 5. The CDR3 here is CASSQDREGSPLHF. The CDR3 region has the DNA TGTGCCAGCTCACAGGACAGGGAAGGTTCACCCCTCCACTTT.

This clone showed up just once. V and J are TRBV12-3 or TRBV12-4 and TRBJ1-1; TRBD1 matches 7 bases. J was trimmed by 8 bases and V by 5 bases; bases with no gene match: 5. This CDR3 contains 12 residues. CDR3 coding DNA: TGTGCCAGCAGTGAGCAGGGGGGGGAAGCTTTCTTT. As protein: CASSEQGGEAFF.

The chain couples TRBV6-5 to TRBJ2-7; TRBD1 aligns across 9 bases. The V gene's germline CDR1 is MNHEY and CDR2 SVGAGI. After removal of 7 bases from V and 3 bases from J, the junction contained 4 bases not matched to a gene. The CDR3 consists of 13 residues. CDR3 DNA sequence: TGTGCCAGCAATCGGGACAGGGACTACGAGCAGTACTTC. Translated, it gives CASNRDRDYEQYF.

The V and J genes are TRBV28 and TRBJ2-1; TRBD2 agrees at 12 bases. The germline V gene encodes CDR1 MDHEN and CDR2 SYDVKM. This CDR3 is 16 amino acids long. Germline trimming cut 4 bases from V and 2 bases from J; bases unmatched to any gene: 3. The CDR3 loop is CASSYSSGRAYNEQFF. As DNA, the CDR3 is TGTGCCAGCAGTTACTCTAGCGGGAGGGCCTACAATGAGCAGTTCTTC.

The chain is built from TRBV13 and TRBJ2-1, with D unresolved. Trimming took off 2 bases at V and 4 bases at J, with 6 bases between the two ends. The CDR3 runs to 13 residues. Germline V gene sequence: CDR1 PRHDT, CDR2 FYEKMQ (reference sequence). As DNA, the CDR3 is TGTGCCAGCAGCTTATACGGATACAATGAGCAGTTCTTC. This encodes CASSLYGYNEQFF.

This chain links TRBV7-6 with TRBJ2-7, with D perhaps assigned TRBD1 or TRBD2 (6 bases each). Per germline, CDR1 SGHVS and CDR2 FNYEAQ. V dropped 1 base and J dropped 4 bases, with 14 bases sitting between them. CDR3 length: 15 amino acids. The CDR3 sequence is CASSLGRGVRYEQYF. The CDR3 DNA reads TGTGCCAGCAGCTTAGGGAGGGGGGTTAGGTACGAGCAGTACTTC.

This sequence joins TRBV5-4 and TRBJ2-1, with D possibly being TRBD1 (6 bases). Trimming took off 0 bases at V and 3 bases at J, with 10 bases between the two ends. The V gene's germline CDR1 is SGHNT and CDR2 YYREEE (reference sequence). The CDR3 is 15 residues long. The CDR3 sequence is CASSLATGSYNEQFF. The DNA of the CDR3 is TGTGCCAGCAGCTTGGCGACAGGAAGCTACAATGAGCAGTTCTTC.

V and J are TRBV2 and TRBJ2-5; 9 nucleotides align to TRBD1. The ends lost 7 bases at V and 5 bases at J; junction bases unmatched: 11. CDR1 is SNHLY and CDR2 is FYNNEI in the germline V gene. This CDR3 contains 15 residues. The CDR3: CASTRAGTGRETQYF. The CDR3 DNA follows: TGTGCCAGCACAAGAGCCGGGACAGGGAGGGAGACCCAGTACTTC.

The chain combines TRBV21-1 with TRBJ2-6; the table's D call of TRBD1 was not tested on the DNA. TRBV21-1 is an annotated pseudogene. This CDR3 has 13 residues. The CDR3 DNA follows: TGCCCCACCAGTGGGCGTGGGGCCAACGTCCTGACTTTC. Amino acids: CPTSGRGANVLTF.

V and J are TRBV4-3 and TRBJ1-2; D is possibly TRBD1 (5 bases). CDR1 is LGHNA and CDR2 is YSLEER in the germline V gene. This CDR3 is 15 amino acids long. V shed 3 bases and J shed 5 bases, with 16 bases lying between them. This chain's CDR3 is CASSQGVAGPYGYTF. For the CDR3, the DNA is TGCGCCAGCAGCCAGGGGGTGGCGGGCCCGTATGGCTACACCTTC.

The chain carries TRBV6-5 and TRBJ2-2; D gene ambiguous. The V gene's germline CDR1 is MNHEY and CDR2 SVGAGI. The V and J ends lost 5 bases and 6 bases respectively, with 7 bases between them. The CDR3 has 12 amino acids. The CDR3 bases are TGTGCCAGCAGTATAACCGCCGGGGAGCTGTTTTTT. Residues: CASSITAGELFF.

V is TRBV28 and J is TRBJ1-5; a possible D gene is TRBD1 (6 bases). The CDR3 loop spans 14 amino acids. Germline values: CDR1 MDHEN, CDR2 SYDVKM. With 6 bases removed from V and 6 bases from J, the gap between germline ends came to 15 bases. The CDR3 bases are TGTGCCAGCAGGTCGGGCGGGGGGCTTCAGCCCCAGCATTTT. Protein: CASRSGGGLQPQHF.

The V call is TRBV5-4, the J call TRBJ1-1, with TRBD1 as a possible D gene (5 bases). Between the trimmed V and J ends, which lost 4 bases and 5 bases, there was a span of 15 bases. The CDR3 extends over 14 amino acids. Germline-derived CDR1 and CDR2 are SGHNT and YYREEE (reference sequence). CDR3 sequence: CASSHGQGRTEAFF. For the CDR3, the DNA is TGTGCCAGCAGCCATGGGCAGGGTCGGACTGAAGCTTTCTTT.

This chain joins TRBV19 and TRBJ2-1; D unresolved. The CDR3 is made up of 12 amino acids. Germline V lookup: CDR1 LNHDA, CDR2 SQIVND (reference sequence). Deletions cut 8 bases from V and 4 bases from J, with 9 bases between. The CDR3 loop reads CASGRLYNEQFF. The CDR3 region has the DNA TGTGCCAGTGGTCGGCTATACAATGAGCAGTTCTTC.

The V and J genes are TRBV3-1 (or the pseudogene TRBV3-2) and TRBJ2-7, with 10 positions matching TRBD2. Germline V gene data show CDR1 as LGHDT and CDR2 as YNNKEL (reference sequence). The CDR3 extends over 17 amino acids. V shed 4 bases, J shed 5 bases, and the junction held 14 bases outside the gene matches. The CDR3 DNA sequence: TGTGCCAGCAGCCCGTCTGCGAGCGGGAGGGCCTTCGACGAGCAGTACTTC. It is translated as CASSPSASGRAFDEQYF.

The chain couples TRBV4-2 to TRBJ2-7; the match to TRBD2 covers 12 bases. CDR1 is LGHNA and CDR2 is YNFKEQ in the germline V gene. CDR3 length equals 17 residues. With V trimmed by 0 bases and J by 1 base, 4 bases remained unmatched. As DNA, the CDR3 is TGTGCCAGCAGCCAAGATGGGACTAGCGGGCAGTCCTACGAGCAGTACTTC. Amino acid sequence: CASSQDGTSGQSYEQYF.